The clone carrying this TCR beta chain has ten or more counts. What it binds is not known. Template material for amplifying TCR beta CDR3 regions consisted of RNA transcripts. Using the HTBI primer set, a first-round RT-PCR was run on the TCR CDR3. Using its own MiXCR run on the multiplex PCR reads, TCRdb lists one record per CDR3 protein. The data contain more than 500,000 distinct CDR3 sequences, around 45% of them singletons. This entry is derived from a study of T cells in Graves' hyperthyroidism and ophthalmopathy. Pregnant or lactating patients were excluded, as were those with uncontrolled infection or other autoimmune disease. Clinicians diagnosed patients from clinical symptoms, serum thyroxine and TRAb, thyroid ultrasound and orbital computed tomography. The CDR3 spans 13 residues. Trimming removed 6 bases from V and 6 bases from J, with 12 bases in between. General study results and limits: Most thyroid clonotypes with frequency above 0.001 were detected in blood. Before onset, ophthalmopathy was predicted by the model a median around 6 months earlier.

The V call is TRBV12-3 or TRBV12-4, the J call TRBJ1-5, with D possibly TRBD1 on 5 matching bases. What was sequenced was peripheral blood or thyroid tissue (not recorded which). This TCR derives from an adult woman with Graves' disease, either hyperthyroidism or ophthalmopathy (not recorded which). CDR3 nucleotide sequence: TGTGCCAGCAGACGACAGCTGAGTCAGCCCCAGCATTTT. Its translation is CASRRQLSQPQHF.